This TCR beta chain was sequenced in a study of T cells after yellow fever vaccination. Whole-study results and caveats: A minor fraction of clonotypes spanned both CD4 and CD8 compartments. Most primary-vaccination clones reappeared after the booster (about 97% CD4, 75% to 90% CD8). The secondary response was weaker, and its peak arrived faster, on day 5 versus 15.

This clonotype occurred many times. The antigen remains undetermined. A universal primer site and UMIs were added as TCR cDNA was made by 5'RACE template switching. MiXCR, applied by TCRdb to the 5' RACE reads, yields one record per CDR3 protein. The repertoire holds a few hundred thousand distinct CDR3 sequences, with about 4.5% as singletons. V was trimmed by 6 bases and J by 11 bases, leaving 21 bases between them. The CDR3 runs 14 residues. Germline CDR1 and CDR2: SGHDN and FVKESK. This chain joins TRBV14 and TRBJ2-3; the D gene is possibly TRBD2 (5 bases). Sequencing used PBMCs, obtained 15 days after the yellow fever booster vaccination. The clonotype originates from a young man who received the YFV17D yellow fever vaccine. CDR3 bases: TGTGCCAGCAGGCGGAGTTCCAGCGGTACATTGCAGTATTTT. Translation: CASRRSSSGTLQYF. Variable domain in full (rest from reference TRBV14 and TRBJ2-3): EAGVTQFPSHSVIEKGQTVTLRCDPISGHDNLYWYRRVMGKEIKFLLHFVKESKQDESGMPNNRFLAERTGGTYSTLKVQPAELEDSGVYFCASRRSSSGTLQYFGPGTRLTVL.